The present T cell receptor (beta chain) was sequenced within a study of blood T cell repertoires in COVID-19. About the study: The samples span acute and convalescent COVID-19 from the United States, Italy and Spain. PBMCs, B-cell-depleted T cells, or T cells were the source of the cDNA or gDNA that made up the material.

The authors' processing: Amplified reference gene primers provided the basis for estimating nucleated cell counts. Some clones are missing from TCRdb's copy, which holds only in-frame ones; the method was immunoSEQ multiplex PCR. Clone size and V and J calls were adopted from that table, with D and trimming inferred from the DNA. Here the sample spans about 97,000 clones, around 87% being singletons. The TCR comes from a human donor in a cohort sampled during active COVID-19. Input material: peripheral blood.

CDR3 sequence (DNA): TGTGCCAGCTCACCGACAGGAACAGATACGCAGTATTTT. Its protein is CASSPTGTDTQYF. The chain couples TRBV18 to TRBJ2-3; D possibly corresponds to TRBD1 (6 bases). V dropped 3 bases and J dropped 3 bases, with 7 bases sitting between them. In germline, CDR1 is KGHSH, CDR2 LQKENI. This CDR3 has 13 residues. The full variable domain, completed using reference TRBV18 and TRBJ2-3, is NAGVMQNPRHLVRRRGQEARLRCSPMKGHSHVYWYRQLPEEGLKFMVYLQKENIIDESGMPKERFSAEFPKEGPSILRIQQVVRGDSAAYFCASSPTGTDTQYFGPGTRLTVL.